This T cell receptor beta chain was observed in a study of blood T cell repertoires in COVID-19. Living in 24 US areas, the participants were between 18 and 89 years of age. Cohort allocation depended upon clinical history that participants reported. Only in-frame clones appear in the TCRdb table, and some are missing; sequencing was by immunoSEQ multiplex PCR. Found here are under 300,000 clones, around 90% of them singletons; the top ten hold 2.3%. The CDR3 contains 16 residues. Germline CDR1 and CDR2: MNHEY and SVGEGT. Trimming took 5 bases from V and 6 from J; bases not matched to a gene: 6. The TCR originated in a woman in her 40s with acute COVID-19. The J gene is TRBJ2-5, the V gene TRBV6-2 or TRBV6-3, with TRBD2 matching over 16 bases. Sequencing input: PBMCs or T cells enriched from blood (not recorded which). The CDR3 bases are TGTGCCAGCAGTCCCTCGGGACTAGCGGGAGGGAAGACCCAGTACTTC. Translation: CASSPSGLAGGKTQYF.